The 2 T cell receptor beta chains below all came from one sample that was sequenced in a study of blood T cell repertoires in COVID-19. Assay used: immunoSEQ multiplex PCR; TCRdb lists only in-frame clones, some missing. This sample has 150,000 or so clones, with about 86% found just once. The sample was PBMCs or T cells enriched from blood (not recorded which). Receptors were obtained from a man in his forties or fifties who had recovered from COVID-19.

This chain joins TRBV4-3 and TRBJ1-1; D unclear. This CDR3 comprises 14 residues. The V gene lost 3 bases and the J gene lost 4 bases, with 12 bases spanning the gap. Germline CDR1 is LGHNA and CDR2 is YSLEER. CDR3 in amino acids: CASSQDIAGTEAFF. In DNA, the CDR3 is TGCGCCAGCAGCCAGGATATCGCGGGCACTGAAGCTTTCTTT.

V gene TRBV18 combines with J gene TRBJ2-2, with 8 bases lining up with TRBD1. The germline V gene encodes CDR1 KGHSH and CDR2 LQKENI. V lost 6 bases and J lost 4; bases outside the gene matches: 10. The CDR3 runs to 16 residues. This chain's CDR3 is CASSRQGASSTGELFF. The CDR3 DNA reads as TGTGCCAGCTCGCGGCAGGGGGCCTCATCCACCGGGGAGCTGTTTTTT. The variable domain in full, completed from reference TRBV18 and TRBJ2-2, reads NAGVMQNPRHLVRRRGQEARLRCSPMKGHSHVYWYRQLPEEGLKFMVYLQKENIIDESGMPKERFSAEFPKEGPSILRIQQVVRGDSAAYFCASSRQGASSTGELFFGEGSRLTVL.